Presented here are 17 T cell receptor beta chains from one specimen sequenced in a study of T cells in Graves' hyperthyroidism and ophthalmopathy. Amplified regions were TCR beta CDR3 sequences from RNA transcripts. In the first-round RT-PCR of the TCR CDR3, the HTBI primer set was used. TCRdb ran MiXCR on the multiplex PCR reads and lists one entry per CDR3 protein. Counted here are about 600,000 distinct CDR3 sequences, 14% occurring once; the ten biggest clones make up roughly 6.9%. The sequenced material came from blood. The receptors come from a woman between 18 and 30 years old with Graves' ophthalmopathy.

This clonotype was detected ten times or more. The chain links TRBV7-9 to TRBJ2-5; the D gene is possibly TRBD1 (7 bases). V was trimmed by 5 bases and J by 5 bases, leaving 12 bases between them. In germline, CDR1 is SEHNR, CDR2 FQNEAQ (reference sequence). CDR3 length equals 13 residues. CDR3 amino acids: CASSETGRETQYF. As DNA, the CDR3 is TGTGCCAGCAGCGAGACAGGGAGGGAGACCCAGTACTTC.

This clonotype was recorded many times. The rearrangement links TRBV20-1 to TRBJ1-1, with 7 bases matching TRBD1. CDR1 is DFQATT and CDR2 is SNEGSKA in the germline V gene (reference sequence). V lost 6 bases and J lost 6; bases outside the gene matches: 4. This CDR3 is 11 amino acids long. The CDR3 DNA reads as TGCAGTGCGTCGACAGGGCCTGAAGCTTTCTTT. Translation: CSASTGPEAFF.

This clonotype was recorded many times. The V and J genes are TRBV13 and TRBJ2-3, with 7 bases that match TRBD1. J gave up 6 bases and V 2 bases, and 2 bases lay outside the gene matches. Germline-derived CDR1 and CDR2 are PRHDT and FYEKMQ (reference sequence). The CDR3 runs 13 residues. The CDR3 loop reads CASSLTGDDTQYF. Here the CDR3 DNA reads TGTGCCAGCAGCTTAACAGGGGATGATACGCAGTATTTT.

This clonotype was observed a few times. This chain connects TRBV30 to TRBJ1-6; TRBD1 might be the D (5 bases). Deletions cut 1 base from V and 4 bases from J, with 11 bases between. The CDR3 is 15 amino acids. In germline, CDR1 is GTSNPN, CDR2 SVGIG (reference sequence). CDR3 coding DNA: TGTGCCTGGAGTGGAGACTGGGGGTATAATTCACCCCTCCACTTT. Protein product: CAWSGDWGYNSPLHF.

At least ten counts were recorded for this clonotype. The rearrangement uses TRBV11-2 and TRBJ2-3; 8 bases line up with TRBD2. The V segment lost 4 bases and the J segment 1 base; nucleotides outside the gene matches: 16. This CDR3 is built from 19 residues. Per germline, CDR1 SGHAT and CDR2 FQNNGV. DNA for the CDR3: TGTGCCAGCAGCTCCTTGAACAACCAGCGGGAGCTACGCACAGATACGCAGTATTTT. Amino acid sequence: CASSSLNNQRELRTDTQYF. Full variable domain (rest looked up from reference TRBV11-2 and TRBJ2-3): EAGVAQSPRYKIIEKRQSVAFWCNPISGHATLYWYQQILGQGPKLLIQFQNNGVVDDSQLPKDRFSAERLKGVDSTLKIQPAKLEDSAVYLCASSSLNNQRELRTDTQYFGPGTRLTVL.

Comments on this clonotype: An end of the junction differs from the germline gene, which may be a read error. V usage is TRBV7-9 and J usage is TRBJ1-2, with 7 bases lining up with TRBD1. CDR1 and CDR2 from the germline V gene are SEHNR and FQNEAQ (reference sequence). The CDR3 is 16 amino acids. DNA for the CDR3: TGTGCCAGCAGCTTAGCGGGGGCAGGGGGAAACTATGGCTACGCCTTC. Its protein is CASSLAGAGGNYGYAF.

The table lists this clonotype with many counts. The V call is TRBV28, the J call TRBJ2-7, with 7 nucleotides matching TRBD2. The CDR3 contains 15 residues. The V and J ends lost 3 bases and 0 bases, in that order; junction bases with no gene match: 5. From germline, CDR1 is MDHEN and CDR2 SYDVKM. CDR3 DNA sequence: TGTGCCAGCAGTTTGGAACTAGCGCGCTCCTACGAGCAGTACTTC. It is translated as CASSLELARSYEQYF.

This clonotype has a count of ten or more. The V gene is TRBV12-5, the J gene TRBJ1-1, with unresolved D. Germline CDR1 is LGHNT and CDR2 is FRNRAP. Trimming left V 2 bases short and J 11 bases short, with 18 bases between. The CDR3 has 14 amino acids. The CDR3 coding sequence is TGTGCTAGTGGTTTGAACCGTATTCTGCCGGGGGCTTTCTTT. Translating it yields CASGLNRILPGAFF.

In its sample, this clonotype was seen a few times. This chain joins TRBV6-1 and TRBJ1-5; D possibly corresponds to TRBD1 (6 bases). Between the trimmed V and J ends, which lost 8 bases and 3 bases, there was a span of 11 bases. In germline, CDR1 is MNHNS, CDR2 SASEGT. This CDR3 region has 13 residues. As DNA, the CDR3 is TGTGCCAGCCGACAGGCGGCCAATCAGCCCCAGCATTTT. As protein: CASRQAANQPQHF.

The J gene is TRBJ1-2, the V gene TRBV30; maybe TRBD1 (5 bases). The CDR3 has 13 amino acids. The germline V gene encodes CDR1 GTSNPN and CDR2 SVGIG (reference sequence). V was cut by 7 bases and J by 3 bases, with 15 bases left in between. CDR3 coding DNA: TGTGCCTCCATGGAGGGACGGGACTATGGCTACACCTTC. Translating it yields CASMEGRDYGYTF. Based on the CDR3 plus reference TRBV30 and TRBJ1-2, the full variable domain is SQTIHQWPATLVQPVGSPLSLECTVEGTSNPNLYWYRQAAGRGLQLLFYSVGIGQISSEVPQNLSASRPQDRQFILSSKKLLLSDSGFYLCASMEGRDYGYTFGSGTRLTVV.

At least ten counts were recorded for this clonotype. The chain combines TRBV20-1 with TRBJ1-1, with 10 bases lining up with TRBD1. The CDR3 is 15 residues long. In germline, CDR1 is DFQATT, CDR2 SNEGSKA (reference sequence). With 6 bases clipped from V and 4 bases from J, the junction kept 11 bases outside the gene matches. The CDR3 loop reads CSAPPGTGASTEAFF. The DNA of the CDR3 is TGCAGTGCCCCTCCCGGGACAGGGGCCTCCACTGAAGCTTTCTTT.

The table lists this clonotype with a few counts. Here the CDR3 DNA reads TGTGCCAGTAGTATAGGTGGGAACACTGAAGCTTTCTTT. It yields the protein CASSIGGNTEAFF. V and J are TRBV19 and TRBJ1-1; D call uncertain. Germline CDR1 reads LNHDA; CDR2 reads SQIVND (reference sequence). The CDR3 is 13 amino acids. V lost 1 base to trimming and J lost 1 base, with 4 bases between them.

The rearrangement uses TRBV7-6 and TRBJ2-5, with D tentatively TRBD1 (5 bases). The CDR3 is 14 residues long. V was clipped by 2 bases and J by 4 bases, with 11 bases between them. The germline V gene has CDR1 SGHVS and CDR2 FNYEAQ. In nucleotides, the CDR3 is TGTGCCAGCAGCTTATGGGGCCTGGCAGAGACCCAGTACTTC. Amino acids: CASSLWGLAETQYF.

In its sample, this clonotype was seen a few times. A read error is possible here, since a much larger clone lies one base away. V gene TRBV7-2 combines with J gene TRBJ2-3; 9 nucleotides line up with TRBD2. CDR1 is SGHTA and CDR2 is FQGNSA in the germline V gene. The ends lost 5 bases at V and 1 base at J; junction bases unmatched: 10. The CDR3 spans 17 residues. CDR3 amino acids: CASSPSGKTSRTDTQYF. The CDR3 DNA sequence: TGTGCCAGCAGCCCTAGCGGGAAAACAAGTCGCACAGATACGCAGTATTTT.

This clonotype has a count of ten or more. The chain has TRBV20-1 and TRBJ2-5, with D uncertain. This CDR3 contains 10 residues. CDR1 and CDR2 (germline): DFQATT, SNEGSKA (reference sequence). V dropped 0 bases and J dropped 5 bases, with 1 base sitting between them. The CDR3 coding sequence is TGCAGTGCTAGAGATGAGACCCAGTACTTC. Translating gives CSARDETQYF.

This clonotype appeared many times. The chain employs TRBV28 and TRBJ1-2; a weak D match, TRBD1 (5 bases). CDR1 MDHEN and CDR2 SYDVKM come from the germline V gene. Trimming pared 5 bases from V and 4 bases from J, leaving 20 bases between. This CDR3 has 16 residues. CDR3 protein: CASSPPGTSDPYGYTF. The DNA of the CDR3 is TGTGCCAGCAGTCCGCCTGGGACCTCCGACCCCTATGGCTACACCTTC.

This clonotype was counted many times. The chain employs TRBV2 and TRBJ1-5, with 9 bases identical to TRBD1. The ends lost 3 bases at V and 6 bases at J; junction bases unmatched: 15. The V gene's germline CDR1 is SNHLY and CDR2 FYNNEI. This CDR3 has 18 amino acids. The chain's CDR3 is CASSESWGQGQGVQPQHF. DNA for the CDR3: TGTGCCAGCAGTGAGTCATGGGGTCAGGGACAGGGAGTTCAGCCCCAGCATTTT. Full variable domain (outside the CDR3, taken from reference TRBV2 and TRBJ1-5): EPEVTQTPSHQVTQMGQEVILRCVPISNHLYFYWYRQILGQKVEFLVSFYNNEISEKSEIFDDQFSVERPDGSNFTLKIRSTKLEDSAMYFCASSESWGQGQGVQPQHFGDGTRLSIL.